The next 7 T cell receptor beta chains were all read from a single sample in a study of T cells after posttransplantation cyclophosphamide. Treatment was busulfan-fludarabine conditioning, a marrow graft, and cyclophosphamide on days +3 and +4. Method: immunoSEQ multiplex PCR; TCRdb's copy keeps in-frame clones and lacks some. Of some 43,000 clones in the sample, about 92% were seen once. Sample: PBMCs, taken about 62 days after allogeneic stem cell transplant with posttransplant cyclophosphamide. All receptors come from a male patient aged 55 to 69 who received an allogeneic stem cell transplant from a related donor and was CMV-positive. T cells may partly derive from the graft donor.

The CDR3 loop is CASSLGSWSEAFF. CDR3 bases: TGTGCCAGCAGCTTGGGCAGTTGGTCTGAAGCTTTCTTT. The chain carries TRBV5-6 and TRBJ1-1; D gene unclear. Trimming pared 0 bases from V and 6 bases from J, leaving 9 bases between. The CDR3 has 13 amino acids. Germline V gives CDR1 SGHDT, CDR2 YYEEEE.

The chain combines TRBV5-5 with TRBJ1-6; D uncertain. The germline V gene has CDR1 SGHKS and CDR2 YYEKEE (reference sequence). There are 16 residues in the CDR3. With 3 bases removed from V and 6 bases from J, the gap between germline ends came to 16 bases. The CDR3 spells CASSSRETGGNSPLHF. Written as DNA, the CDR3 is TGTGCCAGCAGCTCCCGGGAAACCGGCGGTAATTCACCCCTCCACTTT.

V gene TRBV27 combines with J gene TRBJ1-1, with no clear D. The CDR3 covers 15 residues. The V gene lost 2 bases and the J gene lost 2 bases, with 12 bases spanning the gap. Germline CDR1 is MNHEY and CDR2 is SMNVEV (reference sequence). The CDR3 protein is CASSLTASVNTEAFF. Written as DNA, the CDR3 is TGTGCCAGCAGTTTAACAGCCTCTGTAAACACTGAAGCTTTCTTT.

The chain is built from TRBV11-2 and TRBJ2-7; D gene unclear. Germline-derived CDR1 and CDR2 are SGHAT and FQNNGV. There are 14 residues in the CDR3. Trimming took 5 bases from V and 6 from J, leaving 17 bases between them. CDR3 loop: CASSPQYLAAEQYF. CDR3 sequence (DNA): TGTGCCAGCAGCCCCCAATATCTGGCGGCCGAGCAGTACTTC.

V is TRBV7-9 and J is TRBJ1-1; 9 positions match TRBD1. Trimming took 5 bases from V and 3 from J; bases not matched to a gene: 13. The CDR3 spans 17 residues. CDR1 is SEHNR, CDR2 FQNEAQ, per germline (reference sequence). The CDR3 region is CASSPQYRGQEDTEAFF. The CDR3 coding sequence is TGTGCCAGCAGCCCACAGTACAGGGGGCAGGAGGACACTGAAGCTTTCTTT.

V gene TRBV5-5 combines with J gene TRBJ1-1; 8 bases match TRBD1. Trimming at V came to 2 bases and at J to 2 bases, leaving 8 bases not matched to a gene. CDR3 size: 16 residues. Per the germline V gene, CDR1 is SGHKS and CDR2 is YYEKEE (reference sequence). CDR3 amino acids: CASSFIPQGANTEAFF. Written as DNA, the CDR3 is TGTGCCAGCAGCTTCATCCCGCAGGGGGCTAACACTGAAGCTTTCTTT.

This clone was recorded only once. CDR3 bases: TGTGCCAGCAGCATAAGAGGACTAGCGGGGCCCGGGGAGCTGTTTTTT. Its protein is CASSIRGLAGPGELFF. This chain links TRBV7-2 with TRBJ2-2; 12 bases fit TRBD2. In germline, CDR1 is SGHTA, CDR2 FQGNSA. This CDR3 comprises 16 residues. With V trimmed by 5 bases and J by 6 bases, 7 bases remained unmatched.